This T cell receptor (beta chain) is from a study of graft-versus-host responses after intestinal transplantation. Study context: Induction using anti-thymocyte globulin, followed by tacrolimus and steroids for two to three years, was given to all recipients.

Concerning this clone itself: Its antigen is undetermined.

Sequencing used immunoSEQ multiplex PCR; TCRdb keeps in-frame clones, though not all of them. Here the sample spans 80,000 to 100,000 clones, around four fifths being singletons. The study's findings and limits: Detection of GvH clones occurred in recipient marrow, and some had their first appearance in ileum or blood.

CDR3 length: 18 amino acids. The V gene lost 5 bases and the J gene lost 0 bases, with 19 bases spanning the gap. Germline CDR1 and CDR2: LNHNV and YYDKDF (reference sequence). Sequences were derived from unstimulated CD8+ T cells sorted from spleen or lymph node cells, sampled before intestinal transplant. The sequence was obtained from a human donor who received an intestinal transplant. The chain employs TRBV15 and TRBJ2-2; possibly TRBD2 for D (6 bases). The CDR3 is CATSDPSTGSPNTGELFF. The DNA of the CDR3 is TGTGCCACCAGCGATCCCTCTACCGGGAGCCCGAACACCGGGGAGCTGTTTTTT.